The present T cell receptor beta chain was sequenced within a study of CD8 T cells in ankylosing spondylitis. TCRdb reprocessed the 5' RACE reads with MiXCR, giving one entry per CDR3 protein. The sample has approximately 300,000 distinct CDR3 sequences; around 8% are singletons. Findings and caveats of the study: Ankylosing spondylitis blood appeared to be characterized by a TCR beta motif of 7 to 9 highly homologous variants.

On this clonotype: Antigen specificity is unknown.

V lost 0 bases to trimming and J lost 10 bases; unmatched junction nucleotides: 12. The CDR3 length is 16 residues. Germline values: CDR1 SEHNR, CDR2 FQNEAQ (reference sequence). The sequence derives from a male donor with ankylosing spondylitis. The sequencing input was blood, either unsorted or a sorted T cell fraction (not recorded which). V and J are TRBV7-9 and TRBJ2-1; 7 bases agree with TRBD1. The CDR3 DNA reads TGTGCCAGCAGCTTAGCAGGGACAGCCAAAAATGCGGAGCAGTTCTTC. Protein product: CASSLAGTAKNAEQFF.